This record covers a single T cell receptor beta chain. The antigen is undetermined. This sample is part of a study of T cells in localized non-small cell lung cancer. General study findings and limits: Uninvolved nearby lung showed the greatest T cell clonality, exceeding that found in tumor. A median of roughly 57 clones ranked among the top 100 in tumor appeared in adjacent lung. Sequence data derive from only one tumor region, so heterogeneity remains possible.

Repertoires were generated with immunoSEQ multiplex PCR, while TCRdb's copy carries only in-frame clones and drops some. Of approximately 150,000 clones in the sample, around 89% are singletons; the top ten hold 1.7%. The CDR3 runs 14 residues. The ends were cut back, 6 bases at V and 7 bases at J, with 16 bases in the middle. Looked up from germline, CDR1 is MGHRA and CDR2 is YSYEKL. The rearrangement uses TRBV4-1 and TRBJ2-1; no definite D call. This material consisted of peripheral blood, taken before any cancer treatment. The TCR comes from a female donor older than 55 with stage I lung adenocarcinoma. As DNA, the CDR3 is TGCGCCAGCAGGAAGGGCGTGGACCAAAATGAGCAGTTCTTC. This translates into CASRKGVDQNEQFF.